These 31 T cell receptor beta chains were sequenced from one sample in a study of human T cells and chemical hapten exposure. Time point of the sample: patch test 1, 2 weeks after DPC sensitization. Treatment here: therapeutic diphenylcyclopropenone sensitization with weekly scalp DPC. TCRdb reanalysed the RACE reads using MiXCR and keeps one entry per CDR3 protein. The profile covers roughly 380,000 distinct CDR3 sequences, with more than 4.5% appearing a single time and under 3% taken by the ten largest. Here the sequenced sample was whole blood, taken in connection with sensitization to the hapten diphenylcyclopropenone (DPC). All receptors derive from a woman in her fifties or sixties with alopecia areata. Some clones in this sample may be carry-over from other donors' samples.

This clonotype was observed many times. The V and J genes are TRBV2 and TRBJ2-1, with 8 bases matching TRBD2. The CDR3 is 13 residues long. Germline V gives CDR1 SNHLY, CDR2 FYNNEI. Trimming at V came to 8 bases and at J to 10 bases, leaving 10 bases not matched to a gene. The CDR3 here is CASLIPPGGEQFF. For the CDR3, the DNA is TGTGCCAGCCTTATCCCCCCGGGAGGGGAGCAGTTCTTC.

The sample holds many counts of this clonotype. The J gene is TRBJ2-3, the V gene TRBV2; D not resolved. Germline values: CDR1 SNHLY, CDR2 FYNNEI. The CDR3 has 15 amino acids. V lost 4 bases, J lost 1 base, and 12 bases lay in between. DNA of the CDR3: TGTGCCAGCAGTGTTACGAACTCTCGCACAGATACGCAGTATTTT. It specifies CASSVTNSRTDTQYF. Full variable domain (remainder filled in from reference TRBV2 and TRBJ2-3): EPEVTQTPSHQVTQMGQEVILRCVPISNHLYFYWYRQILGQKVEFLVSFYNNEISEKSEIFDDQFSVERPDGSNFTLKIRSTKLEDSAMYFCASSVTNSRTDTQYFGPGTRLTVL.

The chain uses TRBV12-3 or TRBV12-4 and TRBJ2-5; D is perhaps TRBD1 (5 bases). Trimming removed 7 bases at V and 1 base at J, with 10 bases between. There are 13 residues in the CDR3. The CDR3 nucleotides read TGTGCCAGCAACCAGGACACCCAAGAGACCCAGTACTTC. The encoded protein is CASNQDTQETQYF.

This clonotype was seen ten or more times. The chain recombines TRBV4-3 with TRBJ2-7; tentatively, D is TRBD1 or TRBD2 (5 bases each). CDR1 is LGHNA, CDR2 YSLEER, per germline. Trimming took off 0 bases at V and 3 bases at J, with 12 bases between the two ends. The CDR3 spans 15 residues. CDR3 residues: CASSQDRAGSYEQYF. The CDR3 DNA sequence: TGCGCCAGCAGCCAAGATAGGGCAGGGAGCTACGAGCAGTACTTC.

This clonotype was recorded a few times. The CDR3 region has the DNA TGCGCCAGCAGCTTGGGGCCTGCTAGTAGAGTTACCTACGAGCAGTACTTC. Translated: CASSLGPASRVTYEQYF. The V call is TRBV5-1, the J call TRBJ2-7, with no clear D. The CDR3 runs 17 residues. V dropped 0 bases and J dropped 2 bases, with 18 bases sitting between them. Per germline, CDR1 SGHRS and CDR2 YFSETQ.

This clonotype has a count of ten or more. V and J are TRBV7-2 and TRBJ2-5; TRBD2 agrees at 7 bases. There are 16 residues in the CDR3. With 6 bases clipped from V and 0 bases from J, the junction kept 10 bases outside the gene matches. Germline lookup yields CDR1 SGHTA and CDR2 FQGNSA. CDR3 nucleotides: TGTGCCAGCAGTTACGGGAGGACCGGGTACCAAGAGACCCAGTACTTC. Amino acid sequence: CASSYGRTGYQETQYF.

This clonotype was recorded at least ten times. This chain links TRBV12-3 or TRBV12-4 with TRBJ1-5, with a possible D match to TRBD1 (6 bases). V lost 8 bases, J lost 4 bases, and 18 bases lay in between. The CDR3 loop spans 15 amino acids. CDR3 DNA: TGTGCCAGCGTTGGGGGCACAGGGCGAAATCAGCCCCAGCATTTT. Encoded protein: CASVGGTGRNQPQHF.

This clonotype was seen repeatedly, ten times or more. The genes are TRBV29-1 and TRBJ2-7, with 8 bases matching TRBD1. The V segment lost 5 bases and the J segment 0 bases; nucleotides outside the gene matches: 3. This CDR3 region has 13 residues. Per germline, CDR1 SQVTM and CDR2 ANQGSEA. CDR3 coding DNA: TGCAGCGTTCACAGGGGGGACTCCTACGAGCAGTACTTC. This translates into CSVHRGDSYEQYF.

At least ten counts were recorded for this clonotype. CDR3 region: CASSPAGEKLFF. The CDR3 DNA sequence: TGTGCCAGCTCACCAGCGGGGGAAAAACTGTTTTTT. The chain links TRBV18 to TRBJ1-4; D is unclear. The CDR3 loop spans 12 amino acids. Trimming removed 2 bases from V and 8 bases from J, with 6 bases in between. Germline V CDR1 and CDR2: KGHSH, LQKENI. Complete variable domain (other parts from reference TRBV18 and TRBJ1-4): NAGVMQNPRHLVRRRGQEARLRCSPMKGHSHVYWYRQLPEEGLKFMVYLQKENIIDESGMPKERFSAEFPKEGPSILRIQQVVRGDSAAYFCASSPAGEKLFFGSGTQLSVL.

Only a few counts were recorded for this clonotype. V gene TRBV30 combines with J gene TRBJ2-1; 7 nucleotides line up with TRBD2. V shed 8 bases and J 6 bases; nucleotides not matched to a gene: 10. CDR1 is GTSNPN and CDR2 is SVGIG in the germline V gene (reference sequence). The CDR3 is 13 amino acids. Here the CDR3 DNA reads TGTGCCCTATGGGGGGGGTCCGGCAATGAGCAGTTCTTC. Amino acid sequence: CALWGGSGNEQFF.

This clonotype was seen at least ten times. The genes are TRBV6-1 and TRBJ2-7, with D perhaps TRBD1 (5 bases). The germline V gene has CDR1 MNHNS and CDR2 SASEGT. The length of the CDR3 is 13 residues. V shed 2 bases and J shed 2 bases, with 7 bases lying between them. CDR3 DNA: TGTGCCAGCAGTGAATACAGGCCCTACGAGCAGTACTTC. Protein: CASSEYRPYEQYF.

This clonotype came up a few times. The chain has TRBV6-6 and TRBJ2-3; D is unresolved. Germline assignment: CDR1 MNHNY and CDR2 SVGAGI (reference sequence). This CDR3 region has 15 residues. Trimming removed 0 bases at V and 1 base at J, with 8 bases between. In nucleotides, the CDR3 is TGTGCCAGCAGTTACTCTTCTCAGGGCACAGATACGCAGTATTTT. Translated: CASSYSSQGTDTQYF.

Only a few counts were recorded for this clonotype. Written as DNA, the CDR3 is TGTGCCAGCAGCTTAGCGACAGTGGTAGAGCCCCAGCATTTT. This encodes CASSLATVVEPQHF. The chain joins TRBV7-2 to TRBJ1-5, with D perhaps matching TRBD1 (5 bases). Germline CDR1 is SGHTA and CDR2 is FQGNSA. The CDR3 runs 14 residues. V dropped 0 bases and J dropped 8 bases, with 11 bases sitting between them. The variable domain in full, completed from reference TRBV7-2 and TRBJ1-5, reads GAGVSQSPSNKVTEKGKDVELRCDPISGHTALYWYRQSLGQGLEFLIYFQGNSAPDKSGLPSDRFSAERTGGSVSTLTIQRTQQEDSAVYLCASSLATVVEPQHFGDGTRLSIL.

This clonotype was picked up many times. The rearrangement joins TRBV7-9 to TRBJ2-5; 7 bases are a match to TRBD1. The germline V gene encodes CDR1 SEHNR and CDR2 FQNEAQ (reference sequence). The trim removed 2 bases at V and 2 bases at J, leaving 8 bases unmatched. The CDR3 consists of 16 residues. The CDR3 sequence: CASSLLGGGNQETQYF. In DNA, the CDR3 is TGTGCCAGCAGCTTATTAGGGGGCGGCAATCAAGAGACCCAGTACTTC.

The V call is TRBV11-3, the J call TRBJ2-2; unclear D gene. Trimming took 0 bases from V and 2 from J, leaving 10 bases between them. The CDR3 is 16 amino acids. Germline assignment: CDR1 SGHNT and CDR2 YENEEA. This chain's CDR3 is CASSLDPLVNTGELFF. The CDR3 DNA is TGTGCCAGCAGCTTAGATCCTTTAGTAAACACCGGGGAGCTGTTTTTT. The full variable domain, its missing parts supplied by reference TRBV11-3 and TRBJ2-2, is EAGVVQSPRYKIIEKKQPVAFWCNPISGHNTLYWYLQNLGQGPELLIRYENEEAVDDSQLPKDRFSAERLKGVDSTLKIQPAELGDSAVYLCASSLDPLVNTGELFFGEGSRLTVL.

This clonotype has ten or more counts. The rearrangement joins TRBV6-6 to TRBJ2-1, with D possibly being TRBD2 (5 bases). CDR1 and CDR2 (germline): MNHNY, SVGAGI (reference sequence). Trimming shortened V by 0 bases and J by 2 bases, and 14 bases separated the two germline ends. CDR3 size: 17 residues. This CDR3 reads CASSYSLAGGPYNEQFF. CDR3 sequence (DNA): TGTGCCAGCAGTTACTCCCTAGCAGGTGGGCCCTACAATGAGCAGTTCTTC.

This clonotype was found many times. This CDR3 is CSARDRAVGELFF. CDR3 DNA: TGCAGTGCTCGGGACAGGGCGGTCGGGGAGCTGTTTTTT. The J gene is TRBJ2-2, the V gene TRBV20-1, with 9 nucleotides matching TRBD1. The CDR3 has 13 residues. The ends lost 5 bases at V and 7 bases at J; junction bases unmatched: 5. Germline V lookup: CDR1 DFQATT, CDR2 SNEGSKA (reference sequence).

The sample holds many counts of this clonotype. The rearrangement uses TRBV12-3 or TRBV12-4 and TRBJ2-7, with D possibly matching TRBD2 (5 bases). Between the trimmed V and J ends, which lost 8 bases and 9 bases, there was a span of 11 bases. This CDR3 region has 10 residues. CDR3 sequence (DNA): TGTGCCAGCGGGAGCCGCGGGCAGTACTTC. The encoded protein is CASGSRGQYF.

V gene TRBV2 combines with J gene TRBJ1-2; 9 bases agree with TRBD1. Germline loops: CDR1 SNHLY, CDR2 FYNNEI. This CDR3 is 13 amino acids long. The trim removed 0 bases at V and 8 bases at J, leaving 1 base unmatched. The CDR3: CASSEATGGGYTF. CDR3 sequence (DNA): TGTGCCAGCAGTGAAGCAACAGGGGGCGGCTACACCTTC.

This clonotype was counted many times. The chain carries TRBV2 and TRBJ1-5, with 9 bases fitting TRBD1. Germline CDR1 SNHLY, CDR2 FYNNEI. CDR3 length equals 14 residues. V shed 6 bases and J 7 bases; nucleotides not matched to a gene: 7. The CDR3 is CASRDRGLGQPQHF. CDR3 nucleotide sequence: TGTGCCAGCAGGGACAGGGGCCTGGGACAGCCCCAGCATTTT.

In this sample, this clonotype turned up many times. This chain links TRBV2 with TRBJ2-6; D not resolved. The V gene's germline CDR1 is SNHLY and CDR2 FYNNEI. CDR3 length: 15 amino acids. The ends were cut back, 6 bases at V and 1 base at J, with 10 bases in the middle. The CDR3 is CASRLLESGANVLTF. CDR3 DNA sequence: TGTGCCAGCAGACTTCTAGAGTCTGGGGCCAACGTCCTGACTTTC.

This clonotype showed up many times. The chain has TRBV2 and TRBJ1-5; D unresolved. Germline assignment: CDR1 SNHLY and CDR2 FYNNEI. Deletions cut 5 bases from V and 1 base from J, with 12 bases between. CDR3 size: 15 residues. This CDR3 reads CASSMIISSNQPQHF. CDR3 sequence (DNA): TGTGCCAGCAGTATGATCATATCAAGCAATCAGCCCCAGCATTTT.

This clonotype was detected a few times. The V and J genes are TRBV19 and TRBJ2-5; D gene unclear. Germline CDR1 and CDR2: LNHDA and SQIVND (reference sequence). Between the trimmed V and J ends, which lost 0 bases and 2 bases, there was a span of 7 bases. This CDR3 spans 14 amino acids. CDR3 DNA: TGTGCCAGTAGTATAGATTGGGGACAAGAGACCCAGTACTTC. This codes for CASSIDWGQETQYF.

This clonotype was detected many times. The chain has TRBV6-4 and TRBJ2-2; D tentatively fits TRBD1 or TRBD2 (6 bases each). The CDR3 contains 15 residues. The germline V gene has CDR1 MRHNA and CDR2 SNTAGT. V was trimmed by 2 bases and J by 4 bases, leaving 11 bases between them. The CDR3 loop reads CASSDVGGGTGELFF. DNA of the CDR3: TGTGCCAGCAGTGACGTAGGGGGAGGCACCGGGGAGCTGTTTTTT.

This clonotype was observed many times. V gene TRBV29-1 combines with J gene TRBJ2-6, with D hard to call. Trimming cost V 2 bases and J 0 bases, with 8 bases left between them. Germline V gene sequence: CDR1 SQVTM, CDR2 ANQGSEA. The CDR3 is 15 residues long. CDR3 residues: CSVESGDSGANVLTF. Here the CDR3 DNA reads TGCAGCGTTGAATCTGGGGACTCTGGGGCCAACGTCCTGACTTTC.

This clonotype was seen ten or more times. CDR3 protein: CASSPRGRGEKLFF. The CDR3 nucleotides are TGTGCCAGCAGTCCCCGGGGCAGGGGTGAAAAACTGTTTTTT. The J gene is TRBJ1-4, the V gene TRBV12-3 or TRBV12-4; maybe TRBD1 (6 bases). This CDR3 is 14 amino acids long. The V end was cut by 5 bases, the J end by 7 bases, with 14 bases between.

This clonotype was seen at least ten times. The rearrangement uses TRBV20-1 and TRBJ2-1; D may be TRBD1 (5 bases). Germline V gene data show CDR1 as DFQATT and CDR2 as SNEGSKA (reference sequence). The CDR3 is 13 amino acids. V was shortened by 6 bases and J by 8 bases, with 17 bases between the two germline ends. The CDR3 here is CSAHPAQGDEQFF. For the CDR3, the DNA is TGCAGTGCCCACCCCGCCCAGGGCGATGAGCAGTTCTTC.

This clonotype was counted once. The rearrangement uses TRBV2 and TRBJ2-7; D unresolved. V lost 6 bases and J 6 bases, leaving 12 bases between the germline ends. Germline-derived CDR1 and CDR2 are SNHLY and FYNNEI. This CDR3 is 12 amino acids long. Here the CDR3 DNA reads TGTGCCAGCAGCCCTCTCGGACGCGAGCAGTACTTC. Protein product: CASSPLGREQYF.

This clonotype was seen a few times. The chain carries TRBV24-1 and TRBJ2-7; 8 bases fit TRBD1. CDR3 length: 15 amino acids. Looked up from germline, CDR1 is KGHDR and CDR2 is SFDVKD. V lost 3 bases, J lost 2 bases, and 5 bases stayed unmatched. CDR3 sequence reads: CATSDDRGAPYEQYF. Written as DNA, the CDR3 is TGTGCCACCAGTGATGACAGGGGTGCCCCCTACGAGCAGTACTTC.

The J gene is TRBJ1-2, the V gene TRBV28; 7 bases agree with TRBD1. CDR1 MDHEN and CDR2 SYDVKM come from the germline V gene. V was clipped by 6 bases and J by 2 bases; unmatched bases: 15. The CDR3 spans 17 residues. The CDR3 bases are TGTGCCAGCAGAGGATCAGTAAGACAGGGACGAAACTATGGCTACACCTTC. It codes for CASRGSVRQGRNYGYTF.

This clonotype was detected many times. The chain couples TRBV27 to TRBJ2-1; 10 bases are a match to TRBD2. Per germline, CDR1 MNHEY and CDR2 SMNVEV (reference sequence). The V segment lost 2 bases and the J segment 9 bases; nucleotides outside the gene matches: 7. This CDR3 has 15 residues. CDR3 residues: CASSLLAGAGAEQFF. As DNA, the CDR3 is TGTGCCAGCAGTTTACTAGCGGGAGCCGGGGCTGAGCAGTTCTTC.